One sample yielded the 29 T cell receptor beta chains listed below, sequenced in a study of T cell changes during pregnancy in multiple sclerosis. The protocol was immunoSEQ multiplex PCR, while the TCRdb copy is restricted to in-frame clones and leaves out a portion. The profile shows tens of thousands of clones, more than 80% of them singletons. Sequencing was performed on CD8+ T cells from peripheral blood mononuclear cells, taken before pregnancy. The source of these receptors is a female donor with multiple sclerosis, enrolled in a pregnancy study.

The chain carries TRBV5-5 and TRBJ2-3; 7 nucleotides agree with TRBD1. Trimming cost V 2 bases and J 4 bases; bases outside gene matches: 4. The germline gives CDR1 SGHKS, CDR2 YYEKEE (reference sequence). This CDR3 has 14 residues. The CDR3 spells CASSFSDRPDTQYF. CDR3 nucleotide sequence: TGTGCCAGCAGCTTCTCGGACAGGCCAGATACGCAGTATTTT.

This clone was recorded only once. The gene calls are TRBV6-5 and TRBJ2-5, with 9 bases aligning to TRBD2. The J call may not be correct, given that the DNA end is closer to TRBJ2-7. In germline, CDR1 is MNHEY, CDR2 SVGAGI. This CDR3 is built from 16 residues. The CDR3 is CASSYSLREGRDEQYF. For the CDR3, the DNA is TGTGCCAGCAGTTACTCTCTGCGGGAGGGCCGGGACGAGCAGTACTTC.

This clone occurred a few times. CDR3 DNA: TGTGCCAGCAGCCCAGACGGGGGTCCCAGAGGAAATGAGCAGTTCTTC. This gives the protein CASSPDGGPRGNEQFF. The rearrangement uses TRBV13 and TRBJ2-1, with a tentative D call TRBD2 (6 bases). Germline assignment: CDR1 PRHDT and CDR2 FYEKMQ (reference sequence). The CDR3 loop spans 16 amino acids. V was clipped by 5 bases and J by 7 bases, with 21 bases between them. The full variable domain, with the rest looked up from reference TRBV13 and TRBJ2-1, is AAGVIQSPRHLIKEKRETATLKCYPIPRHDTVYWYQQGPGQDPQFLISFYEKMQSDKGSIPDRFSAQQFSDYHSELNMSSLELGDSALYFCASSPDGGPRGNEQFFGPGTRLTVL.

V gene TRBV13 combines with J gene TRBJ2-5; 7 bases are shared with TRBD1. This CDR3 is built from 14 residues. J was trimmed by 1 base and V by 5 bases; bases with no gene match: 4. CDR1 is PRHDT and CDR2 is FYEKMQ in the germline V gene (reference sequence). The CDR3 here is CASSKGTVQETQYF. CDR3 bases: TGTGCCAGCAGCAAAGGGACAGTCCAAGAGACCCAGTACTTC.

This clone was counted only a few times. The genes are TRBV4-2 and TRBJ1-1, with D unclear. V lost 2 bases, J lost 5 bases, and 6 bases lay in between. From germline, CDR1 is LGHNA and CDR2 YNFKEQ. This CDR3 contains 12 residues. DNA of the CDR3: TGTGCCAGCAGCCAATGGCCGACTGAAGCTTTCTTT. Its protein product is CASSQWPTEAFF.

The chain couples TRBV5-4 to TRBJ2-7, with D possibly being TRBD2 (5 bases). This CDR3 is 14 amino acids long. The V and J ends lost 3 bases and 1 base respectively, with 11 bases between them. CDR1 and CDR2 (germline): SGHNT, YYREEE (reference sequence). The CDR3 DNA sequence: TGTGCCAGCAGCTCGCGGGCGGCGTCCTACGAGCAGTACTTC. This encodes CASSSRAASYEQYF. Together with reference TRBV5-4 and TRBJ2-7, the CDR3 gives the full variable domain: ETGVTQSPTHLIKTRGQQVTLRCSSQSGHNTVSWYQQALGQGPQFIFQYYREEENGRGNFPPRFSGLQFPNYSSELNVNALELDDSALYLCASSSRAASYEQYFGPGTRLTVT.

This chain joins TRBV4-3 and TRBJ1-5; 9 bases agree with TRBD1. Trimming took 2 bases from V and 4 from J; bases not matched to a gene: 9. The CDR3 loop spans 17 amino acids. Germline CDR1 LGHNA, CDR2 YSLEER. The CDR3 region is CASSQLPWGTGNQPQHF. In nucleotides, the CDR3 is TGCGCCAGCAGCCAACTTCCCTGGGGGACAGGGAATCAGCCCCAGCATTTT.

The rearrangement joins TRBV6-4 to TRBJ1-3; TRBD1 might be the D (5 bases). Trimming pared 5 bases from V and 2 bases from J, leaving 13 bases between. Germline lookup yields CDR1 MRHNA and CDR2 SNTAGT. This CDR3 is 15 amino acids long. The CDR3 DNA follows: TGTGCCAGCAGTACTACCGACAGTCCTGGAAACACCATATATTTT. Amino acid sequence: CASSTTDSPGNTIYF.

This sequence joins TRBV16 and TRBJ1-2; D perhaps matches TRBD1 (6 bases). CDR1 and CDR2 from the germline V gene are KGHSY and FQNENV. The CDR3 runs 17 residues. V dropped 0 bases and J dropped 2 bases, with 16 bases sitting between them. The CDR3 spells CASSQSGPGDLNYGYTF. The CDR3, as DNA: TGTGCCAGCAGCCAATCCGGGCCAGGGGACCTGAACTATGGCTACACCTTC. Full variable domain (missing parts from reference TRBV16 and TRBJ1-2): GEEVAQTPKHLVRGEGQKAKLYCAPIKGHSYVFWYQQVLKNEFKFLISFQNENVFDETGMPKERFSAKCLPNSPCSLEIQATKLEDSAVYFCASSQSGPGDLNYGYTFGSGTRLTVV.

V usage is TRBV19 and J usage is TRBJ1-2, with 7 bases matching TRBD1. The CDR3 sequence is 12 residues long. The ends lost 7 bases at V and 8 bases at J; junction bases unmatched: 7. Germline CDR1 LNHDA, CDR2 SQIVND (reference sequence). CDR3 amino acids: CASTPGGSGYTF. The DNA of the CDR3 is TGTGCCAGTACCCCAGGGGGGAGCGGCTACACCTTC.

The chain links TRBV7-9 to TRBJ1-1, with TRBD1 matching over 9 bases. Looked up from germline, CDR1 is SEHNR and CDR2 is FQNEAQ (reference sequence). The CDR3 sequence is 16 residues long. V shed 5 bases and J 4 bases; nucleotides not matched to a gene: 11. As DNA, the CDR3 is TGTGCCAGCAGCCCAGGACAGGGGAGCGGGGGCACTGAAGCTTTCTTT. It yields the protein CASSPGQGSGGTEAFF.

This clone was seen only once. CDR3: CASSPRGAGANVLTF. The DNA for the CDR3 is TGCGCCAGCAGCCCCCGCGGGGCCGGGGCCAACGTCCTGACTTTC. The rearrangement joins TRBV4-3 to TRBJ2-6, with D perhaps TRBD2 (6 bases). The CDR3 length is 15 residues. Germline CDR1 and CDR2: LGHNA and YSLEER. V was trimmed by 4 bases and J by 4 bases, leaving 11 bases between them.

V is TRBV27 and J is TRBJ2-7, with 7 bases matching TRBD2. The CDR3 is 15 amino acids. Trimming cost V 8 bases and J 3 bases; bases outside gene matches: 13. CDR1 and CDR2 (germline): MNHEY, SMNVEV (reference sequence). CDR3 sequence (DNA): TGTGCCAGCGAAGACCGGGACCGGGGGGTCTACGAGCAGTACTTC. Protein product: CASEDRDRGVYEQYF.

This sequence joins TRBV6-1 and TRBJ1-3; tentative D call: TRBD1 (5 bases). The CDR3 runs 14 residues. Germline CDR1 and CDR2: MNHNS and SASEGT. The germline V and J ends were trimmed by 9 bases and 0 bases, with 12 bases remaining between them. CDR3 region: CARQAPGSGNTIYF. The CDR3 coding sequence is TGTGCCAGACAGGCTCCGGGCTCTGGAAACACCATATATTTT.

Points on this clone: The conserved phenylalanine or tryptophan is not found at the CDR3 terminus, so this likely reflects a read error. Because the CDR3's place on the DNA is in doubt, the DNA is left out and the CDR3 is given as listed by TCRdb. The chain couples TRBV23-1 to TRBJ1-2; the table assigns TRBD1, which was not confirmed against the DNA. TRBV23-1 belongs to the ORF category, with a function that is uncertain. The CDR3 is 8 amino acids in total, end residues counted. The CDR3 loop reads CASSQKGV.

This clone was seen once. The chain joins TRBV20-1 to TRBJ2-7, with a weak D call TRBD1 (6 bases). Germline V gene data show CDR1 as DFQATT and CDR2 as SNEGSKA (reference sequence). This CDR3 region has 11 residues. The V and J ends lost 6 bases and 6 bases respectively, with 12 bases between them. As DNA, the CDR3 is TGCAGTGCCAACAGGGTTGGCGAGCAGTACTTC. It encodes CSANRVGEQYF.

The chain links TRBV9 to TRBJ1-2, with a possible D match to TRBD1 (6 bases). Germline V CDR1 and CDR2: SGDLS, YYNGEE. This CDR3 is built from 16 residues. Trimming left V 0 bases short and J 4 bases short, with 16 bases between. The chain's CDR3 is CASSVDGVGASYGYTF. In nucleotides, the CDR3 is TGTGCCAGCAGCGTAGATGGCGTGGGGGCGAGCTATGGCTACACCTTC.

This clone occurred once. The chain employs TRBV19 and TRBJ1-1, with D possibly being TRBD1 (5 bases). The CDR3 has 13 residues. Germline-derived CDR1 and CDR2 are LNHDA and SQIVND (reference sequence). V dropped 8 bases and J dropped 4 bases, with 14 bases sitting between them. CDR3 in amino acids: CASALSGGTEAFF. The CDR3 DNA reads TGTGCCAGTGCCTTGTCGGGGGGCACTGAAGCTTTCTTT.

This clone was observed once. The chain's CDR3 is CASSILGTATDTQYF. As DNA, the CDR3 is TGTGCCAGCAGTATACTAGGGACAGCCACAGATACGCAGTATTTT. The J gene is TRBJ2-3, the V gene TRBV28; 7 bases fit TRBD1. Looked up from germline, CDR1 is MDHEN and CDR2 is SYDVKM. The CDR3 consists of 15 residues. The V gene end was trimmed by 5 bases and the J gene end by 2 bases; junction bases not matched to a gene: 7. Together with reference TRBV28 and TRBJ2-3, the CDR3 gives the full variable domain: DVKVTQSSRYLVKRTGEKVFLECVQDMDHENMFWYRQDPGLGLRLIYFSYDVKMKEKGDIPEGYSVSREKKERFSLILESASTNQTSMYLCASSILGTATDTQYFGPGTRLTVL.

The chain joins TRBV9 to TRBJ2-7; 9 bases align to TRBD2. The CDR3 is 15 residues long. CDR1 SGDLS and CDR2 YYNGEE come from the germline V gene. The junction had 7 bases not matched to a gene; V was cut back by 4 bases and J by 2 bases. This chain's CDR3 is CASSSPGLATYEQYF. DNA for the CDR3: TGTGCCAGCAGCTCCCCGGGACTAGCTACCTACGAGCAGTACTTC.

This clone was recorded only once. V gene TRBV7-9 combines with J gene TRBJ2-5; D perhaps matches TRBD1 (5 bases). Germline CDR1 SEHNR, CDR2 FQNEAQ (reference sequence). The CDR3 loop spans 14 amino acids. Trimming took off 0 bases at V and 7 bases at J, with 12 bases between the two ends. The CDR3, as DNA: TGTGCCAGCAGCTTAGCGACCAGTCAGGGGACCCAGTACTTC. Its protein is CASSLATSQGTQYF.

The chain recombines TRBV19 with TRBJ1-5; 8 bases agree with TRBD1. The CDR3 is 16 amino acids. J was trimmed by 6 bases and V by 3 bases; bases with no gene match: 10. Germline CDR1 LNHDA, CDR2 SQIVND (reference sequence). The CDR3 DNA is TGTGCCAGTAGTATTCCCCAGGGGGCTGTAGGTCAGCCCCAGCATTTT. It codes for CASSIPQGAVGQPQHF.

The CDR3 region has the DNA TGCGCCAGCAGCCGGGGCAGTGGCCAAGAGACCCAGTACTTC. It codes for CASSRGSGQETQYF. This chain uses TRBV4-1 with TRBJ2-5, with D possibly TRBD1 on 5 matching bases. Trimming pared 4 bases from V and 1 base from J, leaving 10 bases between. CDR1 and CDR2 from the germline V gene are MGHRA and YSYEKL. The CDR3 has 14 residues.

This rearrangement joins TRBV7-9 to TRBJ1-5; D uncertain. Germline loops: CDR1 SEHNR, CDR2 FQNEAQ (reference sequence). The CDR3 is 12 amino acids. V lost 1 base and J lost 7, with 5 bases in between. The CDR3 here is CASSLGSQPQHF. The DNA of the CDR3 is TGTGCCAGCAGCTTAGGGAGCCAGCCCCAGCATTTT.

J is TRBJ1-2 and V is TRBV19; perhaps TRBD1 as D (5 bases). V lost 9 bases and J 4 bases, leaving 15 bases between the germline ends. The V gene's germline CDR1 is LNHDA and CDR2 SQIVND (reference sequence). The CDR3 loop spans 13 amino acids. CDR3 sequence reads: CASSGQGGYGYTF. The CDR3 bases are TGTGCCAGCAGTGGGCAGGGAGGCTATGGCTACACCTTC.

The chain uses TRBV14 and TRBJ2-1; no clear D. This CDR3 region has 13 residues. Germline-derived CDR1 and CDR2 are SGHDN and FVKESK. The V end lost 0 bases, the J end lost 4 bases, and 4 bases lay between the germline ends. The DNA for the CDR3 is TGTGCCAGCAGCCAAGATAATTACAATGAGCAGTTCTTC. Its protein product is CASSQDNYNEQFF.

The rearrangement uses TRBV11-2 and TRBJ2-1; 8 positions agree with TRBD2. Per the germline V gene, CDR1 is SGHAT and CDR2 is FQNNGV. V gave up 5 bases and J gave up 2 bases; unmatched junction bases: 2. There are 14 residues in the CDR3. In DNA form, the CDR3 reads TGTGCCAGCAGCCGGGGGGGGGCCTACAATGAGCAGTTCTTC. Translation gives CASSRGGAYNEQFF.

This sequence joins TRBV27 and TRBJ2-1; 8 nucleotides match TRBD2. Looked up from germline, CDR1 is MNHEY and CDR2 is SMNVEV (reference sequence). The CDR3 has 18 residues. V lost 1 base, J lost 0 bases, and 8 bases stayed unmatched. The DNA for the CDR3 is TGTGCCAGCAGTTTATTGACCACTAGCGGAGGCTCCTACAATGAGCAGTTCTTC. This encodes CASSLLTTSGGSYNEQFF.

V is TRBV2 and J is TRBJ2-3, with 12 nucleotides matching TRBD2. Germline loops: CDR1 SNHLY, CDR2 FYNNEI. Germline trimming cut 7 bases from V and 0 bases from J; bases unmatched to any gene: 5. The CDR3 covers 16 residues. In nucleotides, the CDR3 is TGTGCCAGCACCGGACTAGCGGGGATAAGCACAGATACGCAGTATTTT. This sequence encodes CASTGLAGISTDTQYF.